Listed below are T cell receptor beta chains from one sample, sequenced in a study of shared clonotypes between healthy human individuals. Here immunoSEQ multiplex PCR was the method, and the copy in TCRdb shows in-frame clones only, minus some. The profile shows about 1.4 million clones, roughly 95% of them singletons. The sequenced sample was naive CD4+ T cells sorted from blood. The receptor source for this set is a young man in good health. CDR3s include the opening cysteine and the closing phenylalanine or tryptophan. The D gene is left open where the match is weak. Clone size, where shown, is once, few, many, or a class for clones that have expanded.

cdr3_nt cdr3_aa clone_size j_call d_call v_call
TGCGCCAGCAGCCAAGAGGGGTTTTCAGGGTTCTACGAGCAGTACTTC CASSQEGFSGFYEQYF NA TRBJ2-7 NA TRBV4-1
TGTGCCAGCAGTATAGACAGGGGGCGCTGGAACACTGAAGCTTTCTTT CASSIDRGRWNTEAFF NA TRBJ1-1 TRBD1 TRBV28
TGCGCCAGCAGCCTGGCAGGGGTCAACGGGGAGCAGTACTTC CASSLAGVNGEQYF NA TRBJ2-7 NA TRBV4-1
TGCAGCGTTGCGGGGGGCGAAGAGACCCAGTACTTC CSVAGGEETQYF NA TRBJ2-5 NA TRBV29-1
TGTGCCAGCAGTAGGTTAGCGGGAGGGCCTCGCGAGCAGTTCTTC CASSRLAGGPREQFF NA TRBJ2-1 TRBD2 TRBV28
TGTGCCAGCAGCTTAGCGGGAGGGGTAAATGAGCAGTTCTTC CASSLAGGVNEQFF NA TRBJ2-1 TRBD2 TRBV7-2
TGTGCCAGCCGGACAGGGATAAGACCCTACGAGCAGTACTTC CASRTGIRPYEQYF NA TRBJ2-7 TRBD1 TRBV2
TGTGCCAGCAGTGCTTCACGGGGCACTGAAGCTTTCTTT CASSASRGTEAFF NA TRBJ1-1 NA TRBV6-4
TGCAGCGCCAGATCGGGGGCGGACACCGGGGAGCTGTTTTTT CSARSGADTGELFF once TRBJ2-2 NA TRBV29-1
TGTGCCAGCAGCCACCTTAGCGGGAGAGGCAATGAGCAGTTCTTC CASSHLSGRGNEQFF NA TRBJ2-1 TRBD2 TRBV7-3
TGCGCCAGCAGCCCCTGGGGGGGGATGAACACTGAAGCTTTCTTT CASSPWGGMNTEAFF NA TRBJ1-1 NA TRBV5-1
TGTGCCAGCAGCACATCTCCGCCAGGTCTCTATGGCTACACCTTC CASSTSPPGLYGYTF few TRBJ1-2 NA TRBV27
TGCGCCAGCAGCTCCGGACTGCTTTTCGCTGGGGCCAACGTCCTGACTTTC CASSSGLLFAGANVLTF once TRBJ2-6 NA TRBV5-1
TGTGCCAGTAGTAGAGGACAGTGGGAGACCCAGTACTTC CASSRGQWETQYF once TRBJ2-5 NA TRBV19
TGTGCCAGCAGCCTCGACCGGACCCTAAGACTTGGGCTCTACGAGCAGTACTTC CASSLDRTLRLGLYEQYF once TRBJ2-7 NA TRBV4-2